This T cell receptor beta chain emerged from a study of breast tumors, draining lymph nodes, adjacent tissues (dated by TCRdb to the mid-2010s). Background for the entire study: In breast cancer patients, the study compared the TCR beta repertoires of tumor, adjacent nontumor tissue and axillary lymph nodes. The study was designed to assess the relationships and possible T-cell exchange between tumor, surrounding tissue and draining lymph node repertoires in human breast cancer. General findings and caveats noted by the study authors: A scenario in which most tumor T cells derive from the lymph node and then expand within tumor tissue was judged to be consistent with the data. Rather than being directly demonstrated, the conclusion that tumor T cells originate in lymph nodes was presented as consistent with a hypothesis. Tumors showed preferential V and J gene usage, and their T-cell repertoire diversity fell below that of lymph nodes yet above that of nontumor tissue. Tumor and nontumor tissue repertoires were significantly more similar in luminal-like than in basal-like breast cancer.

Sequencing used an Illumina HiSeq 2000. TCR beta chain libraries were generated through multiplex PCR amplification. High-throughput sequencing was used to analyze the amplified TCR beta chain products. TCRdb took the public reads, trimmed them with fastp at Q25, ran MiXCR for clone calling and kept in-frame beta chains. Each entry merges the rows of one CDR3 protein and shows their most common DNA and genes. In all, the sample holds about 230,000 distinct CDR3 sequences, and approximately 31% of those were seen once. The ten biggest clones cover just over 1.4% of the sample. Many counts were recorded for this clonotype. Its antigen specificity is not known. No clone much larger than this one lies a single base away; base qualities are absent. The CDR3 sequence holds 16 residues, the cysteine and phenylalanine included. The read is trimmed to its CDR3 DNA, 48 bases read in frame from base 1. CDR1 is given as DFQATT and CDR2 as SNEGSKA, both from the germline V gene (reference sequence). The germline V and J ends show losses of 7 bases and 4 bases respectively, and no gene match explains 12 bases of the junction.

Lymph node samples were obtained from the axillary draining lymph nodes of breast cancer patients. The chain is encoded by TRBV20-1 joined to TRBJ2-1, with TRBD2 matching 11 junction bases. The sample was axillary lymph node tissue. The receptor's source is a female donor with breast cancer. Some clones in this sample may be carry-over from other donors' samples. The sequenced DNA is TGCAGTGTCGGTACTAGCGGGAGCACCCATTACAATGAGCAGTTCTTC. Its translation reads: CSVGTSGSTHYNEQFF.